This TCR beta chain came from a study of blood T cells in healthy people across ages. Overall study results and limits: Donor CMV infection status was unknown, possibly confounding age-related changes in expanded clonotypes.

Extraction yielded at least 6 micrograms of total RNA per sample. Alongside a J-beta primer mix, a sample-barcoded 5' primer served in a second PCR lasting about 7 to 12 cycles. Each of the cDNA molecules was tagged by a template-switch adaptor with 12 random nucleotides. Individual samples furnished no less than 2.5 million CDR3-containing paired-end reads apiece. TCRdb fed the 5' RACE reads into MiXCR, producing one record per CDR3 protein. The table records some 1,800,000 distinct CDR3 sequences, around 40% of them present only once. For this clonotype: Its specificity is unknown.

Trimming pared 1 base from V and 4 bases from J, leaving 19 bases between. Germline V gene sequence: CDR1 SGHAT, CDR2 FQNNGV. CDR3 length: 18 residues. The chain uses TRBV11-2 and TRBJ2-2; no clear D gene. Sequencing was performed on blood. The TCR originated in a human donor in good health. CDR3 in DNA: TGTGCCAGCAGCTTAGGATTTGGAAATTATTCGAGCACCGGGGAGCTGTTTTTT. As protein: CASSLGFGNYSSTGELFF.